Listed here are 13 T cell receptor beta chains from one sample, sequenced in a study of T cells expressing NK-cell markers. TCRdb re-called the 5' RACE reads and gives one entry per CDR3 protein, without DNA. The sample includes about 110,000 distinct CDR3 sequences. The sample taken for sequencing was blood T cells: a sorted CD56 or NKG2C T cell subset, CD4+ or CD8+ T cells, or bulk PBMC T cells (not recorded which). These receptors were taken from a woman between 18 and 69 years old in good health.

V usage is TRBV19 and J usage is TRBJ2-5; checking the TCRdb D call of TRBD1 is not possible without DNA. Germline values: CDR1 LNHDA, CDR2 SQIVND (reference sequence). This CDR3 comprises 14 residues. The CDR3 here is CASGGRMLLETQYF. Full variable domain (remainder filled in from reference TRBV19 and TRBJ2-5): DGGITQSPKYLFRKEGQNVTLSCEQNLNHDAMYWYRQDPGQGLRLIYYSQIVNDFQKGDIAEGYSVSREKKESFPLTVTSAQKNPTAFYLCASGGRMLLETQYFGPGTRLLVL.

The V gene is TRBV6-2 or TRBV6-3, the J gene TRBJ2-3. Germline CDR1 is MNHEY and CDR2 is SVGEGT. The CDR3 extends over 13 amino acids. The CDR3 is CASSYLHTDTQYF.

This CDR3 is CSVWGLGGHGELFF. The chain uses TRBV29-1 and TRBJ2-2; TCRdb's D call, TRBD1, is unchecked because there is no DNA. Germline assignment: CDR1 SQVTM and CDR2 ANQGSEA. This CDR3 contains 14 residues.

V is TRBV29-1 and J is TRBJ1-2; TCRdb lists TRBD1, though no DNA is available to test this call. CDR1 and CDR2 from the germline V gene are SQVTM and ANQGSEA. The CDR3 is made up of 12 amino acids. The CDR3 loop reads CSASDRGDGYTF.

This chain's CDR3 is CASSPTLDTQYF. The chain employs TRBV7-9 and TRBJ2-3. CDR1 is SEHNR, CDR2 FQNEAQ, per germline (reference sequence). The CDR3 covers 12 residues. Filled out from reference TRBV7-9 and TRBJ2-3, the complete variable domain reads DTGVSQNPRHKITKRGQNVTFRCDPISEHNRLYWYRQTLGQGPEFLTYFQNEAQLEKSRLLSDRFSAERPKGSFSTLEIQRTEQGDSAMYLCASSPTLDTQYFGPGTRLTVL.

The chain carries TRBV7-6 and TRBJ2-7. This CDR3 has 14 amino acids. The germline gives CDR1 SGHVS, CDR2 FNYEAQ. The CDR3 is CASSFGLGDYEQYF.

This chain uses TRBV12-3 or TRBV12-4 with TRBJ2-1; as DNA is missing, the TRBD1 call by TCRdb cannot be tested. The CDR3 runs to 16 residues. CDR3 loop: CASSRFGGQMYNEQFF.

The CDR3 sequence: CASSPDRGNNSPLHF. The chain couples TRBV12-3 or TRBV12-4 to TRBJ1-6; as DNA is missing, the TRBD1 call by TCRdb cannot be tested. This CDR3 has 15 amino acids.

CDR3 protein: CSASLHNQPQHF. The chain combines TRBV20-1 with TRBJ1-5. This CDR3 region has 12 residues. The germline gives CDR1 DFQATT, CDR2 SNEGSKA (reference sequence).

V and J are TRBV9 and TRBJ2-2; TCRdb's D call, TRBD1, is unchecked because there is no DNA. There are 13 residues in the CDR3. Germline V gene data show CDR1 as SGDLS and CDR2 as YYNGEE. CDR3: CASSVEGTGELFF.

This sequence joins TRBV7-2 and TRBJ2-3; TCRdb's D gene call, TRBD1, goes unchecked for lack of DNA. CDR1 SGHTA and CDR2 FQGNSA come from the germline V gene. The CDR3 has 14 residues. The CDR3 spells CASKPGPNTDTQYF.

This chain uses TRBV25-1 with TRBJ2-3; TCRdb designates TRBD1, a call that cannot be tested without DNA. The V gene's germline CDR1 is MGHDK and CDR2 SYGVNS. CDR3 length: 17 amino acids. This chain's CDR3 is CASSERGTGLFQDTQYF.

The chain recombines TRBV27 with TRBJ1-1; TCRdb's D call, TRBD1, is unchecked because there is no DNA. The CDR3 runs to 13 residues. CDR1 MNHEY and CDR2 SMNVEV come from the germline V gene (reference sequence). CDR3 region: CATRQGTGAEAFF.